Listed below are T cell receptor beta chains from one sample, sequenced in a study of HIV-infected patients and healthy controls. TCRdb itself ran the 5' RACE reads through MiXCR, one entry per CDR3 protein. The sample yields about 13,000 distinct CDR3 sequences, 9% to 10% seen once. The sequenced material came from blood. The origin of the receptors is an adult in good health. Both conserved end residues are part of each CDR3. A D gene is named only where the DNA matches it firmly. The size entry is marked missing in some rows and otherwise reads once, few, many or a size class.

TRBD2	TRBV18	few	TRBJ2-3	CASFTPGLEGDTQYF	TGTGCCAGCTTCACCCCGGGACTAGAAGGGGATACGCAGTATTTT
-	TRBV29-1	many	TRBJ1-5	CSVEVNSNQPQHF	TGCAGCGTTGAAGTGAACAGCAATCAGCCCCAGCATTTT
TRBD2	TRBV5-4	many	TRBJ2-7	CASSQTSGRTYEQYF	TGTGCCAGCAGCCAGACTAGCGGGAGGACCTACGAGCAGTACTTC
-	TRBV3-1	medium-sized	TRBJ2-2	CASSQEGSGELFF	TGTGCCAGCAGCCAAGAGGGATCCGGGGAGCTGTTTTTT
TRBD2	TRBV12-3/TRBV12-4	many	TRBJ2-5	CATSSRGGWETQYF	TGTGCCACATCCTCGCGGGGGGGCTGGGAGACCCAGTACTTC
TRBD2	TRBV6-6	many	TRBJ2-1	CASRAASGGKNNEQFF	TGTGCCAGCAGGGCTGCTAGCGGGGGGAAAAACAATGAGCAGTTCTTC
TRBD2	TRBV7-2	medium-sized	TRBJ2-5	CASSKGTSGGGVETQYF	TGTGCCAGCAGCAAAGGGACTAGCGGGGGTGGGGTAGAGACCCAGTACTTC
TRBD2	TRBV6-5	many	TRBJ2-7	CASSRLAGGLRSYEQYF	TGTGCCAGCAGCCGACTAGCGGGAGGCCTCCGGTCCTACGAGCAGTACTTC
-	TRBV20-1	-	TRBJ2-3	CSAPSGDTQYF	TGCAGTGCTCCGTCTGGGGATACGCAGTATTTT
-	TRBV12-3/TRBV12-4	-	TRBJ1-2	CASSLNIYGYTF	TGTGCCAGCAGTTTAAACATTTATGGCTACACCTTC
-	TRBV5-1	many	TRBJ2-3	CASSLISAVDTQYF	TGCGCCAGCAGCTTGATTAGCGCGGTCGATACGCAGTATTTT
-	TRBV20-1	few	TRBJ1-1	CSARVQGMNTEAFF	TGCAGTGCTAGAGTTCAGGGGATGAACACTGAAGCTTTCTTT
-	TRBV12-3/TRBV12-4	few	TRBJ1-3	CASSRTAAGGNTIYF	TGTGCCAGCAGCCGGACAGCAGCGGGTGGAAACACCATATATTTT
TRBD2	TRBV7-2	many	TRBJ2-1	CASSTGLAGAYEQFF	TGTGCCAGCAGCACGGGACTAGCGGGGGCCTATGAGCAGTTCTTC
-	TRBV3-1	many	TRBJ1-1	CASSQVDSMNTEAFF	TGTGCCAGCAGCCAAGTCGACAGTATGAACACTGAAGCTTTCTTT
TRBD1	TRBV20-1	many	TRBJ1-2	CSARPTGGYGYTF	TGCAGTGCTAGACCAACAGGGGGCTATGGCTACACCTTC
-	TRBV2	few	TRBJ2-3	CASSEVTGGTDTQYF	TGTGCCAGCAGTGAAGTTACGGGGGGCACAGATACGCAGTATTTT
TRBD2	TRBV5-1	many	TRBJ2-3	CASSMGLVGTDTQYF	TGCGCCAGCAGCATGGGACTAGTCGGGACAGATACGCAGTATTTT
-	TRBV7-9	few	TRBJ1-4	CASTRGPGNEKLFF	TGTGCCAGCACCAGGGGACCGGGTAATGAAAAACTGTTTTTT
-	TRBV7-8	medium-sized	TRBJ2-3	CASSLGPGTSPGTDTQYF	TGTGCCAGCAGCTTAGGCCCCGGGACTTCCCCCGGCACAGATACGCAGTATTTT
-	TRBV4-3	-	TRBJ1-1	CASSQAVDWGITEAFF	TGCGCCAGCAGCCAAGCGGTGGACTGGGGGATCACTGAAGCTTTCTTT
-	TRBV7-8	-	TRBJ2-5	CASSRGRTQETQYF	TGTGCCAGCAGCCGGGGGAGAACCCAAGAGACCCAGTACTTC
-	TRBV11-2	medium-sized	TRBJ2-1	CASSFSRTEQFF	TGTGCCAGCAGCTTTTCGCGAACCGAGCAGTTCTTC
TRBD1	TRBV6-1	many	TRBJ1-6	CASSGSLEGQGLKALHF	TGTGCCAGCAGCGGATCCCTAGAGGGACAGGGTCTTAAGGCCCTCCACTTT
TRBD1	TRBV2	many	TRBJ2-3	CASSAGTASTDTQYF	TGTGCCAGCAGCGCCGGGACAGCAAGCACAGATACGCAGTATTTT
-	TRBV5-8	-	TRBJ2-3	CASSPGTDRADTQYF	TGTGCCAGCAGCCCCGGGACCGATCGGGCAGATACGCAGTATTTT
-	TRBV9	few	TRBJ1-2	CASSVGWSDGYTF	TGTGCCAGCAGCGTAGGGTGGTCGGATGGCTACACCTTC
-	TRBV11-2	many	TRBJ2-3	CASSVLTSTDTQYF	TGTGCCAGCAGCGTCCTGACTAGCACAGATACGCAGTATTTT
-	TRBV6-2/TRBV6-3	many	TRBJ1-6	CASKYSDNSPLHF	TGTGCCAGCAAATACAGCGATAATTCACCCCTCCACTTT
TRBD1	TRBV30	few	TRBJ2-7	CAWNSGTGFYEQYF	TGTGCCTGGAACTCCGGGACAGGGTTCTACGAGCAGTACTTC
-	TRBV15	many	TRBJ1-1	CATSPEQGLSTEAFF	TGTGCCACCAGCCCCGAACAGGGCCTGAGCACTGAAGCTTTCTTT
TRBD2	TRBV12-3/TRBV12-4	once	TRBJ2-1	CASSFGLAGVEQFF	TGTGCCAGCAGTTTCGGACTAGCGGGAGTTGAGCAGTTCTTC
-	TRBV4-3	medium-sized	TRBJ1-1	CASSRGGEVTEAFF	TGCGCCAGCAGCCGGGGAGGGGAGGTCACTGAAGCTTTCTTT
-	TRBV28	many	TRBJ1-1	CASSFGPEAFF	TGTGCCAGCAGTTTCGGCCCTGAAGCTTTCTTT
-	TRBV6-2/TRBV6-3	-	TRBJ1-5	CASRGVSGQPQHF	TGTGCCAGCAGAGGAGTTTCGGGTCAGCCCCAGCATTTT
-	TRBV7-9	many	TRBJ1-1	CASSYGPSLMNTEAFF	TGTGCCAGCAGCTATGGACCCTCACTTATGAACACTGAAGCTTTCTTT
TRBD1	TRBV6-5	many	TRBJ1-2	CASSYTGTGRNGYTF	TGTGCCAGCAGTTACACTGGGACAGGGAGAAATGGCTACACCTTC
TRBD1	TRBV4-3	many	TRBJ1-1	CASSQYTGGTEAFF	TGCGCCAGCAGCCAATATACAGGGGGCACTGAAGCTTTCTTT
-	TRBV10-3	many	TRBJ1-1	CAISRGAGKGTEAFF	TGTGCCATCAGCCGGGGAGCAGGCAAGGGCACTGAAGCTTTCTTT
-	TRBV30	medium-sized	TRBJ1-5	CAWSKDSNQPQHF	TGTGCCTGGAGTAAGGACAGCAATCAGCCCCAGCATTTT
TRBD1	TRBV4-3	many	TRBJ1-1	CASSQGTGRLDTEAFF	TGCGCCAGCAGCCAAGGGACAGGGCGTCTGGACACTGAAGCTTTCTTT
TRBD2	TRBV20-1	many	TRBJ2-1	CSAPPPTSGRYNEQFF	TGCAGTGCTCCCCCCCCGACTAGCGGGAGATACAATGAGCAGTTCTTC
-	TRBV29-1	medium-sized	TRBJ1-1	CSVVRGNTEAFF	TGCAGCGTTGTACGGGGGAACACTGAAGCTTTCTTT
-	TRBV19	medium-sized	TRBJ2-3	CASSGGIPPDTQYF	TGTGCCAGTAGCGGAGGAATCCCTCCAGATACGCAGTATTTT
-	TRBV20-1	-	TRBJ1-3	CSASTRGHGNTIYF	TGCAGTGCTAGTACCAGGGGACATGGAAACACCATATATTTT
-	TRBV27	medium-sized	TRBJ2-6	CASSSRGGSGANVLTF	TGTGCCAGCTCCTCGAGGGGAGGCTCTGGGGCCAACGTCCTGACTTTC
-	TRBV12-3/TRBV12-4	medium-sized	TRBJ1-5	CASSPRAPGAGSQPQHF	TGTGCCAGCAGTCCCCGCGCCCCGGGAGCTGGAAGCCAGCCCCAGCATTTT
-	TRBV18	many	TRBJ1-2	CASSPGASGSYGYTF	TGTGCCAGCTCACCGGGGGCATCCGGGAGCTATGGCTACACCTTC
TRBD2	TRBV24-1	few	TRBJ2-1	CATGGLAEPAGGPNEQFF	TGTGCCACAGGGGGCTTGGCGGAGCCAGCGGGAGGGCCCAATGAGCAGTTCTTC
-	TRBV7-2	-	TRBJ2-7	CASSLKTWYEQYF	TGTGCCAGCAGCTTAAAGACCTGGTACGAGCAGTACTTC
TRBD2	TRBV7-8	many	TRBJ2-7	CASSFTSGSYEQYF	TGTGCCAGCAGCTTTACTAGCGGGAGTTACGAGCAGTACTTC
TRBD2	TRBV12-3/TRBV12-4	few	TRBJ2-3	CASVAGTSGGADTQYF	TGTGCCAGCGTGGCCGGGACTAGCGGGGGGGCCGATACGCAGTATTTT
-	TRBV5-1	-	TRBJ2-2	CASRFDTGELFF	TGCGCCAGCAGGTTCGACACCGGGGAGCTGTTTTTT
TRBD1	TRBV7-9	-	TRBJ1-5	CASSLGQGADQPQHF	TGTGCCAGCAGCTTAGGACAGGGGGCCGATCAGCCCCAGCATTTT